The next 30 T cell receptor beta chains were all read from a single sample in a study of T-cell memory formation after mild COVID-19. A single record per CDR3 protein comes from TCRdb applying MiXCR to the 5' RACE reads. The sample has hundreds of thousands of distinct CDR3 sequences, around 19% seen once. Sequencing input: PBMCs or a T cell subset sorted from them (not recorded which). The receptors here all came from an adult woman who had mild COVID-19 (a few samples of this study predate the infection). Cell type and time point are not known.

The chain is built from TRBV4-3 and TRBJ2-1; 14 bases are shared with TRBD2. With V trimmed by 1 base and J by 4 bases, 0 bases remained unmatched. Germline values: CDR1 LGHNA, CDR2 YSLEER. The length of the CDR3 is 16 residues. CDR3 protein: CASSQGTSGRYNEQFF. The CDR3 bases are TGCGCCAGCAGCCAAGGGACTAGCGGGAGGTACAATGAGCAGTTCTTC.

This clonotype was seen only a few times. The chain employs TRBV9 and TRBJ2-5, with 10 bases that match TRBD2. The J segment lost 2 bases and the V segment lost 4 bases, leaving 5 bases of the junction unmatched. The CDR3 runs 15 residues. CDR1 and CDR2 from the germline V gene are SGDLS and YYNGEE. The CDR3 DNA is TGTGCCAGCAGCCGAGCGGGAGGGCCGCAAGAGACCCAGTACTTC. Residues: CASSRAGGPQETQYF. Filled out from reference TRBV9 and TRBJ2-5, the complete variable domain reads DSGVTQTPKHLITATGQRVTLRCSPRSGDLSVYWYQQSLDQGLQFLIQYYNGEERAKGNILERFSAQQFPDLHSELNLSSLELGDSALYFCASSRAGGPQETQYFGPGTRLLVL.

V is TRBV7-9 and J is TRBJ2-1, with 11 bases that match TRBD2. Germline V gene data show CDR1 as SEHNR and CDR2 as FQNEAQ (reference sequence). V was clipped by 5 bases and J by 3 bases; unmatched bases: 12. This CDR3 is built from 18 residues. The DNA for the CDR3 is TGTGCCAGCAGCCCCGGTTTGGGACTAGCGGCATACTACAATGAGCAGTTCTTC. Its protein is CASSPGLGLAAYYNEQFF.

The J gene is TRBJ2-3, the V gene TRBV6-5; 7 bases align to TRBD2. V shed 6 bases and J 0 bases; nucleotides not matched to a gene: 9. The CDR3 has 16 amino acids. Germline lookup yields CDR1 MNHEY and CDR2 SVGAGI. The CDR3 loop is CASRTLAGSSTDTQYF. The CDR3 bases are TGTGCCAGCAGGACCTTAGCGGGCTCTAGCACAGATACGCAGTATTTT.

The V and J genes are TRBV5-1 and TRBJ1-2; D might be TRBD1 (5 bases). The germline gives CDR1 SGHRS, CDR2 YFSETQ. There are 12 residues in the CDR3. The V end lost 7 bases, the J end lost 4 bases, and 11 bases lay between the germline ends. The CDR3 here is CASAQGTYGYTF. CDR3 nucleotides: TGCGCCAGCGCCCAGGGAACCTATGGCTACACCTTC.

The V call is TRBV7-2, the J call TRBJ1-1, with no clear D. The germline V and J ends were trimmed by 1 base and 2 bases, with 8 bases remaining between them. CDR1 is SGHTA, CDR2 FQGNSA, per germline. CDR3 length equals 14 residues. The CDR3 DNA reads TGTGCCAGCAGCTTAGGCGGCATTAACACTGAAGCTTTCTTT. This translates into CASSLGGINTEAFF.

The genes are TRBV12-3 or TRBV12-4 and TRBJ2-5; 15 positions agree with TRBD2. The CDR3 contains 16 residues. V was pared by 6 bases and J by 5 bases, with 7 bases of the junction left unmatched. The CDR3 coding sequence is TGTGCCAGCAGAACCGAGGGGACTAGCGGGAGGGAGACCCAGTACTTC. It yields the protein CASRTEGTSGRETQYF.

This sequence joins TRBV5-1 and TRBJ2-7; 7 nucleotides match TRBD1. Germline V lookup: CDR1 SGHRS, CDR2 YFSETQ. CDR3 length: 15 residues. The junction had 7 bases not matched to a gene; V was cut back by 4 bases and J by 0 bases. CDR3 nucleotides: TGCGCCAGCAGCCAAGGGACAGAAAACTCCTACGAGCAGTACTTC. This gives the protein CASSQGTENSYEQYF. The full variable domain, rest sourced from reference TRBV5-1 and TRBJ2-7, is KAGVTQTPRYLIKTRGQQVTLSCSPISGHRSVSWYQQTPGQGLQFLFEYFSETQRNKGNFPGRFSGRQFSNSRSEMNVSTLELGDSALYLCASSQGTENSYEQYFGPGTRLTVT.

This sequence joins TRBV6-2 or TRBV6-3 and TRBJ2-6; possible D gene TRBD1, 5 bases. The CDR3 runs to 15 residues. Germline CDR1 reads MNHEY; CDR2 reads SVGEGT. V was trimmed by 6 bases and J by 0 bases, leaving 9 bases between them. CDR3 amino acids: CASSHTGSGANVLTF. The CDR3 DNA sequence: TGTGCCAGCAGCCACACAGGCTCTGGGGCCAACGTCCTGACTTTC.

This clonotype was detected only a few times. V and J are TRBV5-1 and TRBJ2-3; 14 bases are a match to TRBD2. The CDR3 is 16 amino acids. The germline CDR1 and CDR2 sequences are SGHRS and YFSETQ. The V gene end was trimmed by 2 bases and the J gene end by 3 bases; junction bases not matched to a gene: 2. The CDR3 protein is CASSFGTSGRTDTQYF. Here the CDR3 DNA reads TGCGCCAGCAGCTTCGGGACTAGCGGGAGAACAGATACGCAGTATTTT. Drawing the rest from reference TRBV5-1 and TRBJ2-3, the complete variable domain is KAGVTQTPRYLIKTRGQQVTLSCSPISGHRSVSWYQQTPGQGLQFLFEYFSETQRNKGNFPGRFSGRQFSNSRSEMNVSTLELGDSALYLCASSFGTSGRTDTQYFGPGTRLTVL.

This chain joins TRBV29-1 and TRBJ2-5, with 7 bases lining up with TRBD1. Per the germline V gene, CDR1 is SQVTM and CDR2 is ANQGSEA. The V segment lost 7 bases and the J segment 5 bases; nucleotides outside the gene matches: 13. The CDR3 consists of 14 residues. Written as DNA, the CDR3 is TGCAGCGGACAGGGTGGGGGCGCAGGGGAGACCCAGTACTTC. Protein sequence: CSGQGGGAGETQYF. Using reference TRBV29-1 and TRBJ2-5 for the parts outside the CDR3, the full variable domain is SAVISQKPSRDICQRGTSLTIQCQVDSQVTMMFWYRQQPGQSLTLIATANQGSEATYESGFVIDKFPISRPNLTFSTLTVSNMSPEDSSIYLCSGQGGGAGETQYFGPGTRLLVL.

In this sample, this clonotype turned up a few times. This chain links TRBV11-2 with TRBJ1-1; D uncertain. The CDR3 is 14 residues long. Germline-derived CDR1 and CDR2 are SGHAT and FQNNGV. V was trimmed by 2 bases and J by 1 base, leaving 8 bases between them. CDR3 in amino acids: CASSLQFSNTEAFF. CDR3 DNA sequence: TGTGCCAGCAGCTTACAGTTCTCGAACACTGAAGCTTTCTTT.

The rearrangement uses TRBV7-9 and TRBJ2-1, with D possibly matching TRBD2 (5 bases). In germline, CDR1 is SEHNR, CDR2 FQNEAQ (reference sequence). V lost 5 bases and J 9 bases, leaving 29 bases between the germline ends. This CDR3 region has 18 residues. The chain's CDR3 is CASSASTLRVGVAIEQFF. DNA of the CDR3: TGTGCCAGCAGCGCCTCTACCCTGAGGGTTGGGGTGGCAATTGAGCAGTTCTTC.

This rearrangement joins TRBV4-2 to TRBJ2-7; 10 bases are shared with TRBD2. V shed 0 bases, J shed 8 bases, and the junction held 7 bases outside the gene matches. Looked up from germline, CDR1 is LGHNA and CDR2 is YNFKEQ. This CDR3 spans 15 amino acids. The CDR3: CASSQDLAGELKQYF. CDR3 in DNA: TGTGCCAGCAGCCAAGATCTAGCGGGAGAGTTAAAGCAGTACTTC.

The V and J genes are TRBV7-2 and TRBJ2-3; 12 positions match TRBD2. The germline CDR1 and CDR2 sequences are SGHTA and FQGNSA. CDR3 size: 18 residues. Losses at the gene ends were 0 bases for V and 6 bases for J; bases not matched to a gene: 10. CDR3 sequence (DNA): TGTGCCAGCAGCTTAGCGAAACTAGCGGGAGGCTTGAGGGATACGCAGTATTTT. This encodes CASSLAKLAGGLRDTQYF.

This clonotype has just a few counts. The chain uses TRBV5-6 and TRBJ2-3; 7 nucleotides agree with TRBD1. CDR3 length equals 16 residues. Looked up from germline, CDR1 is SGHDT and CDR2 is YYEEEE. Unmatched junction bases numbered 6, after V lost 1 base and J lost 1 base. This chain's CDR3 is CASSLTTQGGTDTQYF. CDR3 nucleotides: TGTGCCAGCAGCTTGACAACCCAGGGGGGCACAGATACGCAGTATTTT.

This clonotype was observed a handful of times. The rearrangement joins TRBV4-3 to TRBJ1-2; 10 bases align to TRBD1. The CDR3 spans 15 residues. Unmatched junction bases numbered 6, after V lost 4 bases and J lost 4 bases. Germline-derived CDR1 and CDR2 are LGHNA and YSLEER. The CDR3 region is CASSLGQGVRYGYTF. In nucleotides, the CDR3 is TGCGCCAGCAGCCTTGGACAGGGGGTACGCTATGGCTACACCTTC.

This clonotype was recorded once. The chain uses TRBV6-9 and TRBJ2-3; D is possibly TRBD1 (5 bases). CDR1 is MNHGY and CDR2 is SVAAGI in the germline V gene. The CDR3 runs 14 residues. Deletions cut 9 bases from V and 0 bases from J, with 13 bases between. The CDR3 loop is CARARESSTDTQYF. DNA of the CDR3: TGTGCCAGGGCCAGGGAATCCAGCACAGATACGCAGTATTTT.

The table lists this clonotype with a few counts. The chain uses TRBV4-1 and TRBJ1-1, with 7 bases lining up with TRBD1. The CDR3 has 15 amino acids. Germline V gives CDR1 MGHRA, CDR2 YSYEKL. After removal of 0 bases from V and 6 bases from J, the junction contained 7 bases not matched to a gene. The CDR3 region has the DNA TGCGCCAGCAGCCAAGATAAAACAGGGGCCCCTGAAGCTTTCTTT. It encodes CASSQDKTGAPEAFF.

About this clonotype: The junction departs from the called germline gene at one end, perhaps through a read error. The chain combines TRBV12-3 or TRBV12-4 with TRBJ1-1, with unresolved D. The CDR3 runs to 13 residues. This CDR3 is CASSPGRRFEAYF. The CDR3 DNA reads as TGTGCCAGCAGCCCAGGACGGAGGTTTGAAGCTTACTTT.

This clonotype came up many times. This chain links TRBV19 with TRBJ2-7; D unclear. Germline CDR1 is LNHDA and CDR2 is SQIVND (reference sequence). With 4 bases removed from V and 3 bases from J, the gap between germline ends came to 13 bases. This CDR3 has 14 residues. The CDR3 region has the DNA TGTGCCAGTAGTAAAGGCAGCAGATACTACGAGCAGTACTTC. It specifies CASSKGSRYYEQYF.

This clonotype was seen a handful of times. The V call is TRBV3-1, the J call TRBJ1-1; 7 nucleotides match TRBD1. The CDR3 spans 13 residues. The V and J ends lost 4 bases and 6 bases, in that order; junction bases with no gene match: 5. Germline V lookup: CDR1 LGHDT, CDR2 YNNKEL (reference sequence). CDR3 region: CASSLPGTAEAFF. The DNA for the CDR3 is TGTGCCAGCAGCCTGCCAGGGACAGCTGAAGCTTTCTTT.

This clonotype was observed a handful of times. The chain joins TRBV12-3 or TRBV12-4 to TRBJ2-5; 8 positions agree with TRBD2. This CDR3 is 15 amino acids long. The V gene end was trimmed by 2 bases and the J gene end by 5 bases; junction bases not matched to a gene: 7. CDR3 DNA: TGTGCCAGCAGTTTAATACGGGAGGGTCGGGAGACCCAGTACTTC. It specifies CASSLIREGRETQYF.

This rearrangement joins TRBV18 to TRBJ2-5; no clear D gene. Trimming took 1 base from V and 1 from J, leaving 13 bases between them. This CDR3 contains 16 residues. In germline, CDR1 is KGHSH, CDR2 LQKENI. CDR3 DNA: TGTGCCAGCTCACCACAGAAAACAACGGTCCAAGAGACCCAGTACTTC. Translation gives CASSPQKTTVQETQYF.

This chain links TRBV6-5 with TRBJ2-7; TRBD2 might be the D (5 bases). V was shortened by 3 bases and J by 4 bases, with 13 bases between the two germline ends. The CDR3 loop spans 14 amino acids. CDR1 and CDR2 (germline): MNHEY, SVGAGI. CDR3 sequence (DNA): TGTGCCAGCAGTTATATTCGGGATTCTTACGAGCAGTACTTC. Translated, it gives CASSYIRDSYEQYF.

The V gene is TRBV10-3, the J gene TRBJ2-5; D may be TRBD2 (5 bases). The CDR3 loop spans 15 amino acids. V was trimmed by 3 bases and J by 2 bases, leaving 13 bases between them. Germline values: CDR1 ENHRY, CDR2 SYGVKD. The CDR3 here is CAISDPTREQETQYF. CDR3 in DNA: TGTGCCATCAGTGACCCTACTAGGGAACAAGAGACCCAGTACTTC.

This clonotype was seen a handful of times. The CDR3 region is CASSPTGTQYF. CDR3 in DNA: TGTGCCAGCAGTCCCACAGGGACGCAGTATTTT. The J gene is TRBJ2-3, the V gene TRBV12-3 or TRBV12-4, with a weak D call TRBD1 (6 bases). This CDR3 region has 11 residues. Trimming pared 5 bases from V and 9 bases from J, leaving 9 bases between.

The chain combines TRBV5-6 with TRBJ2-5, with D possibly TRBD1 on 6 matching bases. Germline values: CDR1 SGHDT, CDR2 YYEEEE. V was pared by 4 bases and J by 1 base, with 20 bases between. This CDR3 has 17 amino acids. CDR3 sequence reads: CASSPGTLRWAQETQYF. In DNA form, the CDR3 reads TGTGCCAGCAGCCCCGGGACACTCCGCTGGGCCCAAGAGACCCAGTACTTC.

This clonotype showed up just a few times. The chain uses TRBV20-1 and TRBJ2-1; possibly TRBD1 for D (6 bases). Between the trimmed V and J ends, which lost 8 bases and 7 bases, there was a span of 30 bases. Germline lookup yields CDR1 DFQATT and CDR2 SNEGSKA (reference sequence). The CDR3 is made up of 17 amino acids. CDR3 nucleotide sequence: TGCAGTCCCCAGGTAGAATTGGGGGACATAAGGAAGAATGAGCAGTTCTTC. It translates to CSPQVELGDIRKNEQFF.

This clonotype came up a few times. The chain has TRBV11-2 and TRBJ2-7; 8 positions match TRBD2. The CDR3 totals 16 residues. With 0 bases clipped from V and 4 bases from J, the junction kept 8 bases outside the gene matches. Germline CDR1 is SGHAT and CDR2 is FQNNGV. CDR3: CASSLDWREAFYEQYF. The CDR3 region has the DNA TGTGCCAGCAGCTTAGATTGGCGGGAGGCCTTTTACGAGCAGTACTTC.